The 5 T cell receptor beta chains reported below all come from one sample, sequenced in a study of early T cells in non-severe SARS-CoV-2 infection. One entry per CDR3 protein, called by TCRdb with MiXCR from the 5' RACE reads. The sample records some 38,000 distinct CDR3 sequences, 3.5% to 5% being singletons. What was sequenced was whole blood. The source is an adult who was a healthcare worker with PCR-confirmed SARS-CoV-2 infection or an uninfected control (not recorded which).

This clonotype was counted many times. This chain joins TRBV3-1 and TRBJ2-7, with 12 positions matching TRBD2. CDR3 length: 13 residues. CDR1 and CDR2 from the germline V gene are LGHDT and YNNKEL (reference sequence). V trimming: 7 bases; J trimming: 7 bases; junction bases outside the gene matches: 5. CDR3 DNA: TGTGCCAGCAACCCGACTAGCGGGGGAGAGCAGTACTTC. Amino acid sequence: CASNPTSGGEQYF.

Ten or more counts support this clonotype. CDR3 protein: CASSSLKNQPQHF. CDR3 coding DNA: TGTGCCAGCAGTTCCCTTAAGAATCAGCCCCAGCATTTT. The chain combines TRBV6-6 with TRBJ1-5, with D unclear. Trimming cost V 4 bases and J 4 bases, with 8 bases left between them. Germline loops: CDR1 MNHNY, CDR2 SVGAGI (reference sequence). The CDR3 extends over 13 amino acids.

This clonotype was recorded many times. The chain joins TRBV20-1 to TRBJ2-7; 8 bases are shared with TRBD2. Germline V CDR1 and CDR2: DFQATT, SNEGSKA (reference sequence). This CDR3 is 15 amino acids long. Unmatched junction bases numbered 11, after V lost 0 bases and J lost 7 bases. The CDR3 region has the DNA TGCAGTGCTAGAGAGGCTAGCGGGCCCCCGGGGGAGCAGTACTTC. This codes for CSAREASGPPGEQYF.

The rearrangement joins TRBV9 to TRBJ2-4, with a weak D call TRBD1 (6 bases). V lost 0 bases and J 6 bases, leaving 10 bases between the germline ends. The germline V gene encodes CDR1 SGDLS and CDR2 YYNGEE. The CDR3 consists of 14 residues. The CDR3 nucleotides read TGTGCCAGCAGCGTAGGGACAGAAGTAAACATTCAGTACTTC. This gives the protein CASSVGTEVNIQYF.

This clonotype was recorded at least ten times. This chain joins TRBV30 and TRBJ2-1; 14 bases match TRBD2. Germline V lookup: CDR1 GTSNPN, CDR2 SVGIG (reference sequence). Trimming took 3 bases from V and 8 from J; bases not matched to a gene: 0. This CDR3 has 13 residues. The CDR3 protein is CAWRGLAGDEQFF. DNA of the CDR3: TGTGCCTGGAGGGGACTAGCGGGGGATGAGCAGTTCTTC.